This TCR beta chain was identified during a study of T cell responses to AZD1222 COVID-19 vaccine. About the research overall: Combined were second doses at about 4 or about 12 weeks. Regarding the study as a whole: The peak T cell response came first, and repertoires were sampled only after it. In a largely white British group with more females than males, clonal diversity was possibly underestimated. Dominant CD4 TCR responses targeted spike regions 160-218 and 743-854.

The germline V gene has CDR1 SGHTA and CDR2 FQGNSA. Trimming cost V 1 base and J 0 bases; bases outside gene matches: 8. CDR3 length equals 19 residues. Of note for this clone: Its cognate antigen is unknown.

The assay was immunoSEQ multiplex PCR, and TCRdb's table has in-frame clones only and misses some. Seen here are approximately 68,000 clones, approximately 88% observed once, and the top ten hold about a fifth. The specimen comprised peripheral blood, sampled on day 0 of AZD1222 vaccination. This clonotype originated in an adult in good health. The rearrangement uses TRBV7-2 and TRBJ2-3; 12 bases fit TRBD2. The CDR3 sequence: CASSLGLAGGNTSTDTQYF. The CDR3 DNA reads TGTGCCAGCAGCTTAGGGCTAGCGGGGGGGAATACTAGCACAGATACGCAGTATTTT.